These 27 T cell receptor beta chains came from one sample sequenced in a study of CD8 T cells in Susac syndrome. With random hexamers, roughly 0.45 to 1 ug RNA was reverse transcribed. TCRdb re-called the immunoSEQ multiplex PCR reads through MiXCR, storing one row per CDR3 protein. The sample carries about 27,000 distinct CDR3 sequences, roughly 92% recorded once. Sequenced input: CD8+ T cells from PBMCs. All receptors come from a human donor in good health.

The CDR3 spells CASTRDPAPEAFF. The CDR3 bases are TGTGCCAGCACCCGAGACCCGGCCCCTGAAGCTTTCTTT. The chain joins TRBV12-3 or TRBV12-4 to TRBJ1-1; D gene ambiguous. There are 13 residues in the CDR3. Deletions cut 7 bases from V and 6 bases from J, with 15 bases between.

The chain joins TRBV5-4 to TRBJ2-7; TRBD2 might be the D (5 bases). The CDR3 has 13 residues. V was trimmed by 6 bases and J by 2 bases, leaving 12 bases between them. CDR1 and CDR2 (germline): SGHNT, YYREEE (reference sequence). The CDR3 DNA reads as TGTGCCAGCACCGGAGGCTCGACCTACGAGCAGTACTTC. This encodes CASTGGSTYEQYF.

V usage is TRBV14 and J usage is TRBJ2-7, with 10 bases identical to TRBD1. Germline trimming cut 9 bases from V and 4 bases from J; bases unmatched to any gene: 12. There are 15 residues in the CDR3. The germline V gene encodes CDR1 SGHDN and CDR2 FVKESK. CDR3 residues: CARRPGQGILYEQYF. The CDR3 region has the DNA TGTGCCAGACGGCCGGGACAGGGGATTTTGTACGAGCAGTACTTC.

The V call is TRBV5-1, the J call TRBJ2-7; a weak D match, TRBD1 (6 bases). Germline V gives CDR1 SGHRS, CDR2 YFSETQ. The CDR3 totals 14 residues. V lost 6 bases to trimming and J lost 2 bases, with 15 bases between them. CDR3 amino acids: CASNPAGVPYEQYF. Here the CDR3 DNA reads TGCGCCAGCAACCCAGCAGGGGTTCCCTACGAGCAGTACTTC.

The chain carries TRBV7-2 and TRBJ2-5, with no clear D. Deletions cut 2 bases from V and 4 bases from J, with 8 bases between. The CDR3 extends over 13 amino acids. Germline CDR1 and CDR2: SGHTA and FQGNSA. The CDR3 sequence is CASSLNKIETQYF. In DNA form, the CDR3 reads TGTGCCAGCAGCTTAAATAAAATAGAGACCCAGTACTTC.

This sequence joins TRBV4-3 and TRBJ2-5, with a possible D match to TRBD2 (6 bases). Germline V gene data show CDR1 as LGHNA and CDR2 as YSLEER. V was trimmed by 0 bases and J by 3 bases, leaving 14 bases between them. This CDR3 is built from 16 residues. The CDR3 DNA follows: TGCGCCAGCAGCCAAGATTGGGGCGGGGCGGAAGAGACCCAGTACTTC. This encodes CASSQDWGGAEETQYF.

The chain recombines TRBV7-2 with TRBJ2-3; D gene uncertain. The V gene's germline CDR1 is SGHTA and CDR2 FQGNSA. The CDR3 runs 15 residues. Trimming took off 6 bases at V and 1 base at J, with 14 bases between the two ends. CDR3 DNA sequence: TGTGCCAGCAGTCTCCGGGCCGTCCGCACAGATACGCAGTATTTT. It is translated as CASSLRAVRTDTQYF. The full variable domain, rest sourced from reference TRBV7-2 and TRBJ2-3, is GAGVSQSPSNKVTEKGKDVELRCDPISGHTALYWYRQSLGQGLEFLIYFQGNSAPDKSGLPSDRFSAERTGGSVSTLTIQRTQQEDSAVYLCASSLRAVRTDTQYFGPGTRLTVL.

The CDR3 is CATSAPRAGARFLDTQYF. In DNA form, the CDR3 reads TGTGCCACCAGTGCCCCTAGGGCGGGGGCTCGGTTCTTAGATACGCAGTATTTT. This chain links TRBV24-1 with TRBJ2-3; D is perhaps TRBD2 (7 bases). Trimming removed 5 bases at V and 5 bases at J, with 25 bases between. This CDR3 is 18 amino acids long. From germline, CDR1 is KGHDR and CDR2 SFDVKD.

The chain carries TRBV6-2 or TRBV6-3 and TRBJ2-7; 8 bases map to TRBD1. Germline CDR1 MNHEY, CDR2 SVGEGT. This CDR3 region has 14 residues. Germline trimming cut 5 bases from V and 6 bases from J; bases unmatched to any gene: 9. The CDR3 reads CASSTGQEICEQYF. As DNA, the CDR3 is TGTGCCAGCAGTACGGGACAGGAGATCTGCGAGCAGTACTTC.

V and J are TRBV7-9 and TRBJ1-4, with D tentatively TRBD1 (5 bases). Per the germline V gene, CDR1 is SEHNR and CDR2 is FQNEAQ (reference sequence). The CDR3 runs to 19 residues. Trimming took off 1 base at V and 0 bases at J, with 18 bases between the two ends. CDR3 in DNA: TGTGCCAGCAGCTTAGGAAGGCGGTGGGGGGGATCAACTAATGAAAAACTGTTTTTT. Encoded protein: CASSLGRRWGGSTNEKLFF.

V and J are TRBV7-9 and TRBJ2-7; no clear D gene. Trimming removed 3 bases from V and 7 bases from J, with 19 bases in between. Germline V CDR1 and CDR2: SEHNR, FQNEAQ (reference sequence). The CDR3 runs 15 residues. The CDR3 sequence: CASSFPSDSSVEQYF. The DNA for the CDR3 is TGTGCCAGCAGCTTCCCTTCCGATTCATCCGTGGAGCAGTACTTC.

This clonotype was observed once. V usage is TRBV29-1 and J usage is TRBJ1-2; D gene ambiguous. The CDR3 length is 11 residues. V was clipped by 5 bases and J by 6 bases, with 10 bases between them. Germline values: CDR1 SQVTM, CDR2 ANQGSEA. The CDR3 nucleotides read TGCAGCGTTAGCTCTGTTGATGGCTACACCTTC. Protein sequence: CSVSSVDGYTF.

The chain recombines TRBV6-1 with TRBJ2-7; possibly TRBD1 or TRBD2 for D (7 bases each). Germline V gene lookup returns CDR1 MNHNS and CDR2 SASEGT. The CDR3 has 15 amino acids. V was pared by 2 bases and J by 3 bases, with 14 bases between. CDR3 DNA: TGTGCCAGCAGTGAACGGGTCAGGGGGGGCTACGAGCAGTACTTC. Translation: CASSERVRGGYEQYF.

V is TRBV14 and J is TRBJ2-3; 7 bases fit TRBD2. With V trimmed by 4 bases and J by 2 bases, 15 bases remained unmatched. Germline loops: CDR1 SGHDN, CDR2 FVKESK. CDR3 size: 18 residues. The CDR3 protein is CASSRQEDSGLLTDTQYF. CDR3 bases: TGTGCCAGCAGCCGCCAAGAGGATAGCGGGCTGCTCACAGATACGCAGTATTTT.

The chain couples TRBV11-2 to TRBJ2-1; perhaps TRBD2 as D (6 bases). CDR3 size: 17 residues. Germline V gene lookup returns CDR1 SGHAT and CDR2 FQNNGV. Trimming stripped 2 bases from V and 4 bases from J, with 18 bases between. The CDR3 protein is CASSLPVSGGAYNEQFF. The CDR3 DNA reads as TGTGCCAGCAGCTTACCCGTTTCTGGCGGGGCTTACAATGAGCAGTTCTTC.

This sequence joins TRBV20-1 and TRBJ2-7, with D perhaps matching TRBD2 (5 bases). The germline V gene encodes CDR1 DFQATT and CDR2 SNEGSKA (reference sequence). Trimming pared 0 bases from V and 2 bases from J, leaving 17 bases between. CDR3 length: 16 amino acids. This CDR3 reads CSARDVGGLPTYEQYF. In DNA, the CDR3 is TGCAGTGCTAGAGATGTCGGAGGTCTTCCGACCTACGAGCAGTACTTC.

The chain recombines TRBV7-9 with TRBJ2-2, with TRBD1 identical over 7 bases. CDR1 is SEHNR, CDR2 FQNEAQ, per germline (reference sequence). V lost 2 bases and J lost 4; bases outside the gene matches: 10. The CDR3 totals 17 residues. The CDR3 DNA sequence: TGTGCCAGCAGCTTACCCGACAGGGTCGGGATCACCGGGGAGCTGTTTTTT. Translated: CASSLPDRVGITGELFF.

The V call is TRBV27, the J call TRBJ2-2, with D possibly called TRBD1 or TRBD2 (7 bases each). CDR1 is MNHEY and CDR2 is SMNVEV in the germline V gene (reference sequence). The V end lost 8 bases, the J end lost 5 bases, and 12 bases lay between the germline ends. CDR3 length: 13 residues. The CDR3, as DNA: TGTGCCAGCGCAGGGGGAGGGACCGGGGAGCTGTTTTTT. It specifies CASAGGGTGELFF.

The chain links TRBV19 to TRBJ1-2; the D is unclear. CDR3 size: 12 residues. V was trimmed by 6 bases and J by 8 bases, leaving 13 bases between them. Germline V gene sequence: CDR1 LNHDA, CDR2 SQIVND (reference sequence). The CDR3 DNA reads TGTGCCAGTAGCCAGCCTCCGGGGGGCTACACCTTC. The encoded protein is CASSQPPGGYTF.

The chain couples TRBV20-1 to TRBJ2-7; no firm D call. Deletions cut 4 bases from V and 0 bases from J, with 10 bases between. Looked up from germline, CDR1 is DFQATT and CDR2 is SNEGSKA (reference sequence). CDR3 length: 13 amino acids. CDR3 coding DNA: TGCAGTGCTAAGGACCCAACCTCCTACGAGCAGTACTTC. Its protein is CSAKDPTSYEQYF.

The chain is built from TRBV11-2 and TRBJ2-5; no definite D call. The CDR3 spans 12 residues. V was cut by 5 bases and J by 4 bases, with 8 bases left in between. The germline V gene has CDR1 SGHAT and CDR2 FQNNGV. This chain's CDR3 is CASSRLGETQYF. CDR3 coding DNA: TGTGCCAGCAGCCGATTGGGAGAGACCCAGTACTTC. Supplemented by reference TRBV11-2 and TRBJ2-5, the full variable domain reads EAGVAQSPRYKIIEKRQSVAFWCNPISGHATLYWYQQILGQGPKLLIQFQNNGVVDDSQLPKDRFSAERLKGVDSTLKIQPAKLEDSAVYLCASSRLGETQYFGPGTRLLVL.

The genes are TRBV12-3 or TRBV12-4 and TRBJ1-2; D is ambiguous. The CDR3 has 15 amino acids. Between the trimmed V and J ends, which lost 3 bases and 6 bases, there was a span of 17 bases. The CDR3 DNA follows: TGTGCCAGCAGTTTCACCTCAGCCGGTCTGAATGGCTACACCTTC. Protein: CASSFTSAGLNGYTF.

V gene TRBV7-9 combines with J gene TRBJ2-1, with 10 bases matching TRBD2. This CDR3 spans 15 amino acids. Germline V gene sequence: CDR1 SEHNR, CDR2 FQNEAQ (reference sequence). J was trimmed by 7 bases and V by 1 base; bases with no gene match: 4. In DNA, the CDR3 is TGTGCCAGCAGCTTAGAGCTAGCGGGGGCTAATGAGCAGTTCTTC. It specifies CASSLELAGANEQFF.

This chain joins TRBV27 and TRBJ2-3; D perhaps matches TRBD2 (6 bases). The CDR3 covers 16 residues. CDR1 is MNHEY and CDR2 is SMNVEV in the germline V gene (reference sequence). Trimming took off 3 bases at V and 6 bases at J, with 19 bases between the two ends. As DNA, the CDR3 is TGTGCCAGCAGTTTGAGTGCGGGGCCTCCAGCGGATACGCAGTATTTT. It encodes CASSLSAGPPADTQYF.

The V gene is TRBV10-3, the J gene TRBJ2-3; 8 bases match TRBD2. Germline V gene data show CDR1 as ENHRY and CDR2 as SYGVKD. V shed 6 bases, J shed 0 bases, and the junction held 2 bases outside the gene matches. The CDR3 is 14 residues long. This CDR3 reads CAISSSGSTDTQYF. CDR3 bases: TGTGCCATCAGCTCTAGCGGGAGCACAGATACGCAGTATTTT.

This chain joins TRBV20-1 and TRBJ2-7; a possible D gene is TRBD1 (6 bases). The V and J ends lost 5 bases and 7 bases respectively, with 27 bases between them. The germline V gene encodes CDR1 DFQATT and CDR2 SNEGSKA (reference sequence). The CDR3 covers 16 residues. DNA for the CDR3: TGCAGTGCTCCTTTGTTAACCGGGACACGGGTCAGTGAGCAGTACTTC. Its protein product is CSAPLLTGTRVSEQYF.

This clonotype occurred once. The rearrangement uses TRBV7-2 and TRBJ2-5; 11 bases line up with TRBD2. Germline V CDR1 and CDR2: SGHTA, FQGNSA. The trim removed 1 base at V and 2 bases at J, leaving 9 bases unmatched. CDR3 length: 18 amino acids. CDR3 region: CASSLGFGLAGGQETQYF. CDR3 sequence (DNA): TGTGCCAGCAGCTTAGGGTTCGGGCTAGCGGGGGGACAAGAGACCCAGTACTTC.